This entry concerns a single T cell receptor beta chain. As yet, its antigen is unknown. Germline values: CDR1 SGHVS, CDR2 FQNEAQ. This CDR3 is 16 amino acids long. V shed 3 bases, J shed 7 bases, and the junction held 9 bases outside the gene matches. Using immunoSEQ multiplex PCR, the repertoire was profiled, and TCRdb retains in-frame clones only, with some absent. The profile shows 1.5 million to 2.5 million clones, 85% to 95% of them singletons. As defined, naive CD8 cells were CD45RO-negative and positively selected for CCR7, with terminally differentiated effector memory CD45RA+ cells excluded. This record belongs to a study of shared clonotypes between healthy human individuals. Study as a whole: CD4 naive and memory got three plates each, CD8 naive two, CD8 memory one.

Study outcomes and limitations: Naive subsets tended to show greater estimated richness than memory subsets.

The source is a man younger than 30 in good health. This sequence joins TRBV7-8 and TRBJ2-1; TRBD2 agrees at 10 bases. Material for sequencing was naive CD8+ T cells sorted from blood. The CDR3 bases are TGTGCCAGCAGCTTGGGAGCGGGAGGGCCGACTAATGAGCAGTTCTTC. Translated: CASSLGAGGPTNEQFF. Supplemented by reference TRBV7-8 and TRBJ2-1, the full variable domain reads GAGVSQSPRYKVAKRGQDVALRCDPISGHVSLFWYQQALGQGPEFLTYFQNEAQLDKSGLPSDRFFAERPEGSVSTLKIQRTQQEDSAVYLCASSLGAGGPTNEQFFGPGTRLTVL.